What follows are 18 T cell receptor beta chains derived from one specimen sequenced in a study of blood T cell repertoires in COVID-19. Sequenced by immunoSEQ multiplex PCR; TCRdb stores in-frame clones only, minus some. The sample yields approximately 180,000 clones, 82% seen once. The material sequenced was peripheral blood. The receptors were gathered from a woman between 70 and 85 years old with acute or convalescent COVID-19.

This clone was observed once. This sequence joins TRBV6-5 and TRBJ1-2; 7 bases are shared with TRBD1. The trim removed 10 bases at V and 8 bases at J, leaving 16 bases unmatched. The CDR3 spans 14 residues. Germline V lookup: CDR1 MNHEY, CDR2 SVGAGI. The CDR3 DNA is TGTGCCACCACCCTGAGAGACAGGGCTAACGGCTACACCTTC. It specifies CATTLRDRANGYTF.

V gene TRBV7-2 combines with J gene TRBJ2-7; D ambiguous. Trimming took 5 bases from V and 0 from J, leaving 8 bases between them. The length of the CDR3 is 13 residues. Germline CDR1 reads SGHTA; CDR2 reads FQGNSA. The CDR3 sequence: CASSPTTSYEQYF. The CDR3 region has the DNA TGTGCCAGCAGCCCAACTACCTCCTACGAGCAGTACTTC.

This clone was seen more than once but under ten times. This rearrangement joins TRBV7-9 to TRBJ2-3; 7 bases are a match to TRBD2. Per germline, CDR1 SEHNR and CDR2 FQNEAQ (reference sequence). This CDR3 contains 16 residues. V lost 4 bases and J lost 0; bases outside the gene matches: 7. CDR3 residues: CASSSERGGSTDTQYF. CDR3 in DNA: TGTGCCAGCAGCTCCGAGCGGGGCGGTAGCACAGATACGCAGTATTTT.

The chain recombines TRBV9 with TRBJ2-1, with 7 positions matching TRBD2. The germline V gene encodes CDR1 SGDLS and CDR2 YYNGEE. This CDR3 has 15 amino acids. V gave up 4 bases and J gave up 3 bases; unmatched junction bases: 7. In nucleotides, the CDR3 is TGTGCCAGCAGCCTCGCTAGCGGTTTCTACAATGAGCAGTTCTTC. Its translation: CASSLASGFYNEQFF.

The chain carries TRBV24-1 and TRBJ2-3, with TRBD2 identical over 8 bases. The CDR3 totals 13 residues. Trimming removed 8 bases from V and 1 base from J; junction bases left unmatched: 1. Germline V lookup: CDR1 KGHDR, CDR2 SFDVKD. The CDR3 is CATTGGGTDTQYF. The CDR3 DNA is TGTGCCACCACCGGGGGGGGCACAGATACGCAGTATTTT.

The chain joins TRBV11-2 to TRBJ1-4, with D unclear. This CDR3 region has 13 residues. V lost 1 base and J lost 6, with 6 bases in between. Per the germline V gene, CDR1 is SGHAT and CDR2 is FQNNGV. CDR3 residues: CASSLVEYEKLFF. CDR3 nucleotide sequence: TGTGCCAGCAGCTTAGTAGAATATGAAAAACTGTTTTTT.

This clone was detected once. The V and J genes are TRBV18 and TRBJ2-2, with 7 bases matching TRBD2. In germline, CDR1 is KGHSH, CDR2 LQKENI. V lost 7 bases and J lost 0; bases outside the gene matches: 17. This CDR3 contains 19 residues. In DNA, the CDR3 is TGTGCCAGCTTACGCCAATCTTCCCTGACTAGCCCGAACACCGGGGAGCTGTTTTTT. Protein sequence: CASLRQSSLTSPNTGELFF.

The chain is built from TRBV7-2 and TRBJ2-7, with D possibly matching TRBD1 (6 bases). Germline V lookup: CDR1 SGHTA, CDR2 FQGNSA. Trimming removed 6 bases from V and 2 bases from J, with 17 bases in between. The CDR3 is made up of 15 amino acids. This CDR3 reads CASRRSRDKTYEQYF. The CDR3 coding sequence is TGTGCCAGCAGGCGAAGTCGGGACAAAACCTACGAGCAGTACTTC. Combining the CDR3 with reference TRBV7-2 and TRBJ2-7 gives the whole variable domain GAGVSQSPSNKVTEKGKDVELRCDPISGHTALYWYRQSLGQGLEFLIYFQGNSAPDKSGLPSDRFSAERTGGSVSTLTIQRTQQEDSAVYLCASRRSRDKTYEQYFGPGTRLTVT.

V gene TRBV5-4 combines with J gene TRBJ2-1, with no clear D. Germline V lookup: CDR1 SGHNT, CDR2 YYREEE (reference sequence). The ends were cut back, 2 bases at V and 7 bases at J, with 10 bases in the middle. The CDR3 extends over 13 amino acids. The CDR3 loop is CASSFGTGNEQFF. The CDR3 coding sequence is TGTGCCAGCAGCTTTGGAACGGGTAATGAGCAGTTCTTC.

J is TRBJ2-3 and V is TRBV3-1 (or the pseudogene TRBV3-2); 8 nucleotides match TRBD2. Germline CDR1 and CDR2: LGHDT and YNNKEL (reference sequence). The CDR3 totals 16 residues. The J segment lost 2 bases and the V segment lost 4 bases, leaving 8 bases of the junction unmatched. Here the CDR3 reads CASSPWLAGPTDTQYF. CDR3 sequence (DNA): TGTGCCAGCAGCCCCTGGTTAGCGGGGCCCACAGATACGCAGTATTTT.

The V call is TRBV19, the J call TRBJ1-1; D is unresolved. In germline, CDR1 is LNHDA, CDR2 SQIVND (reference sequence). Trimming stripped 5 bases from V and 4 bases from J, with 11 bases between. This CDR3 region has 13 residues. The CDR3 loop is CASSSVRGTEAFF. The CDR3 coding sequence is TGTGCCAGTAGTTCCGTCCGGGGCACTGAAGCTTTCTTT.

This rearrangement joins TRBV7-2 to TRBJ2-3, with 7 bases matching TRBD2. The CDR3 is 16 amino acids. The J segment lost 2 bases and the V segment lost 5 bases, leaving 10 bases of the junction unmatched. The germline V gene has CDR1 SGHTA and CDR2 FQGNSA. The CDR3 is CASSPKAGSPTDTQYF. As DNA, the CDR3 is TGTGCCAGCAGCCCCAAAGCGGGGTCTCCCACAGATACGCAGTATTTT.

This clone was seen only once. The CDR3 nucleotides are TGTGCCAGCAGCGTAGGGTCGACTAGCGGGGGACCGAGTACGCAGTATTTT. Protein sequence: CASSVGSTSGGPSTQYF. The chain employs TRBV9 and TRBJ2-3, with TRBD2 identical over 12 bases. J lost 8 bases, V lost 0 bases, and 10 bases had no gene match. There are 17 residues in the CDR3. The germline gives CDR1 SGDLS, CDR2 YYNGEE.

This clone was seen just once. The chain is built from TRBV5-1 and TRBJ1-2; D is possibly TRBD1 (6 bases). V was shortened by 4 bases and J by 3 bases, with 13 bases between the two germline ends. The CDR3 consists of 14 residues. Germline values: CDR1 SGHRS, CDR2 YFSETQ. In DNA, the CDR3 is TGCGCCAGCAGCACAGGGTTGGGTGACTATGGCTACACCTTC. Translation gives CASSTGLGDYGYTF.

The CDR3 reads CASSESGGTTLHF. In nucleotides, the CDR3 is TGTGCCAGCAGTGAAAGCGGAGGAACGACCCTCCACTTT. The chain couples TRBV6-4 to TRBJ1-6; unclear D gene. The germline V and J ends were trimmed by 3 bases and 14 bases, with 14 bases remaining between them. CDR1 is MRHNA and CDR2 is SNTAGT in the germline V gene. The CDR3 loop spans 13 amino acids.

The J gene is TRBJ2-5, the V gene TRBV5-8, with 8 bases fitting TRBD2. CDR3 length equals 16 residues. Germline-derived CDR1 and CDR2 are SGHTS and YDEGEE. V gave up 1 base and J gave up 0 bases; unmatched junction bases: 5. The CDR3 DNA follows: TGTGCCAGCAGCTTGTATAAACTAGCGGACCAAGAGACCCAGTACTTC. It specifies CASSLYKLADQETQYF.

The CDR3, as DNA: TGTGCCAGCACAACGGACTACCAAGAGACCCAGTACTTC. Encoded protein: CASTTDYQETQYF. The chain links TRBV2 to TRBJ2-5, with D possibly being TRBD2 (5 bases). Germline assignment: CDR1 SNHLY and CDR2 FYNNEI. V shed 7 bases and J shed 0 bases, with 9 bases lying between them. The CDR3 loop spans 13 amino acids.

This clone was counted only a few times. This rearrangement joins TRBV7-3 to TRBJ1-5; a weak D match, TRBD1 (6 bases). This CDR3 contains 15 residues. Trimming removed 5 bases from V and 3 bases from J, with 14 bases in between. Germline values: CDR1 SGHTA, CDR2 FQGTGA. The CDR3 loop is CASSPKDRSNQPQHF. The CDR3 DNA sequence: TGTGCCAGCAGCCCAAAAGACAGGTCCAATCAGCCCCAGCATTTT.